The clone carrying this TCR beta chain occurred once. This record comes from a study of blood T cell repertoires in COVID-19. Study-wide context: Italy, Spain and the United States were the sources of the convalescent and acute COVID-19 samples. In each case, the material was cDNA or gDNA derived from T cells, B-cell-depleted T cells, or PBMCs.

Clones were read by immunoSEQ multiplex PCR, and TCRdb kept only the in-frame ones, dropping some. In the table there are about 270,000 clones, 75% to 90% of which are singletons. Participants were aged roughly 18 to 90 years, lived in 24 US areas, and enrolled virtually. The V gene lost 5 bases and the J gene lost 7 bases, with 11 bases spanning the gap. The germline V gene encodes CDR1 SQVTM and CDR2 ANQGSEA. This CDR3 has 12 amino acids. This clonotype was obtained from a woman in her twenties or thirties with acute COVID-19. The sequenced material came from PBMCs or T cells enriched from blood (not recorded which). The J gene is TRBJ2-2, the V gene TRBV29-1; no clear D gene. The CDR3 DNA is TGCAGCGTTAAAAGCTCTCGCGGGGAGCTGTTTTTT. Its protein is CSVKSSRGELFF.